This passage covers 19 T cell receptor beta chains from one sample sequenced in a study of tissue T cells after allogeneic stem cell transplantation. Clones were read by immunoSEQ multiplex PCR, and TCRdb kept only the in-frame ones, dropping some. The table lists roughly 42,000 clones, roughly 92% of them singletons. The sequencing used blood, collected before transplantation. The receptors were gathered from a woman aged 35-75 years who later had graft-versus-host disease after an allogeneic stem cell transplant.

The chain has TRBV18 and TRBJ2-4, with TRBD2 matching over 9 bases. The CDR3 is 15 residues long. Germline V gene data show CDR1 as KGHSH and CDR2 as LQKENI. Trimming took 4 bases from V and 6 from J; bases not matched to a gene: 7. The CDR3 protein is CASSRESSGVNIQYF. For the CDR3, the DNA is TGTGCCAGCTCACGAGAATCTAGCGGGGTAAACATTCAGTACTTC.

The rearrangement links TRBV9 to TRBJ2-7; 8 positions match TRBD2. The germline V gene has CDR1 SGDLS and CDR2 YYNGEE. The CDR3 consists of 15 residues. After removal of 3 bases from V and 4 bases from J, the junction contained 9 bases not matched to a gene. The CDR3 nucleotides are TGTGCCAGCAGCGCCGGGACTAGAGTAATGTACGAGCAGTACTTC. Translating gives CASSAGTRVMYEQYF.

The CDR3 DNA reads TGTGCCAGCAGCCGCTTATCCTCCCAGGACCCGATTTACAATGAGCAGTTCTTC. Its protein is CASSRLSSQDPIYNEQFF. The V and J genes are TRBV5-5 and TRBJ2-1; D unresolved. Trimming took off 4 bases at V and 4 bases at J, with 24 bases between the two ends. The CDR3 has 18 residues. In germline, CDR1 is SGHKS, CDR2 YYEKEE (reference sequence). Filled out from reference TRBV5-5 and TRBJ2-1, the complete variable domain reads DAGVTQSPTHLIKTRGQQVTLRCSPISGHKSVSWYQQVLGQGPQFIFQYYEKEERGRGNFPDRFSARQFPNYSSELNVNALLLGDSALYLCASSRLSSQDPIYNEQFFGPGTRLTVL.

The sample holds one count of this clone. The CDR3, as DNA: TGCAGCGTTGGGGTACTAGCGGGGGGGGAGACCCAGTACTTC. Translated, it gives CSVGVLAGGETQYF. V usage is TRBV29-1 and J usage is TRBJ2-5; 13 bases align to TRBD2. With 4 bases clipped from V and 5 bases from J, the junction kept 4 bases outside the gene matches. The CDR3 is made up of 14 amino acids. Germline assignment: CDR1 SQVTM and CDR2 ANQGSEA.

The CDR3 nucleotides are TGTGCCAGCAGCTTGGCGGGTGGCTATGGCTACACCTTC. It codes for CASSLAGGYGYTF. J is TRBJ1-2 and V is TRBV5-4, with unresolved D. The CDR3 totals 13 residues. Germline CDR1 and CDR2: SGHNT and YYREEE (reference sequence). V was cut by 0 bases and J by 4 bases, with 7 bases left in between.

The V gene is TRBV27, the J gene TRBJ2-7; 10 nucleotides agree with TRBD1. The CDR3 is 14 residues long. CDR1 is MNHEY, CDR2 SMNVEV, per germline (reference sequence). Trimming took 6 bases from V and 6 from J; bases not matched to a gene: 8. CDR3 in amino acids: CASRRTGQGGEQYF. The CDR3 coding sequence is TGTGCCAGCAGACGGACAGGACAGGGGGGCGAGCAGTACTTC.

The chain links TRBV5-4 to TRBJ2-7; 14 bases map to TRBD2. V shed 2 bases and J 2 bases; nucleotides not matched to a gene: 6. Germline V CDR1 and CDR2: SGHNT, YYREEE (reference sequence). The CDR3 sequence is 17 residues long. The CDR3 loop reads CASSFGRGLAGAYEQYF. The CDR3, as DNA: TGTGCCAGCAGCTTTGGAAGGGGACTAGCGGGAGCCTACGAGCAGTACTTC.

The chain combines TRBV6-6 with TRBJ1-5; 9 nucleotides align to TRBD1. V shed 6 bases, J shed 7 bases, and the junction held 10 bases outside the gene matches. Looked up from germline, CDR1 is MNHNY and CDR2 is SVGAGI (reference sequence). The CDR3 sequence is 15 residues long. The CDR3 region has the DNA TGTGCCAGCAGGGAGCCCACAGGGGGCGTCCAGCCCCAGCATTTT. It codes for CASREPTGGVQPQHF.

The gene calls are TRBV10-2 and TRBJ2-6, with 8 bases that match TRBD2. With 3 bases clipped from V and 0 bases from J, the junction kept 4 bases outside the gene matches. CDR3 size: 17 residues. Germline values: CDR1 WSHSY, CDR2 SAAADI. Written as DNA, the CDR3 is TGCGCCAGCAGTGACGGGGGGGTCTTCTCTGGGGCCAACGTCCTGACTTTC. This encodes CASSDGGVFSGANVLTF.

V is TRBV4-3 and J is TRBJ2-1; 11 nucleotides agree with TRBD2. This CDR3 has 19 residues. V trimming: 3 bases; J trimming: 6 bases; junction bases outside the gene matches: 16. The V gene's germline CDR1 is LGHNA and CDR2 YSLEER. The chain's CDR3 is CASSQTGLAASTLLNEQFF. For the CDR3, the DNA is TGCGCCAGCAGCCAGACGGGACTAGCGGCCTCAACCTTACTCAATGAGCAGTTCTTC.

With respect to this clone: Germline is not matched at one junction end, which may reflect a read error. The rearrangement joins TRBV18 to TRBJ2-3, with 13 bases matching TRBD2. Germline V gives CDR1 KGHSH, CDR2 LQKENI. This CDR3 is built from 15 residues. This CDR3 reads CASSPLAGGSDTQYF. DNA of the CDR3: TGTGCCAGCTCTCCACTAGCGGGAGGGTCAGATACGCAGTATTTT. Full variable domain (missing parts from reference TRBV18 and TRBJ2-3): NAGVMQNPRHLVRRRGQEARLRCSPMKGHSHVYWYRQLPEEGLKFMVYLQKENIIDESGMPKERFSAEFPKEGPSILRIQQVVRGDSAAYFCASSPLAGGSDTQYFGPGTRLTVL.

The CDR3 here is CASSTTSGFYEQYF. For the CDR3, the DNA is TGTGCCAGCAGCACGACTAGCGGCTTCTACGAGCAGTACTTC. This rearrangement joins TRBV7-2 to TRBJ2-7; 9 positions agree with TRBD2. The CDR3 runs 14 residues. Trimming at V came to 5 bases and at J to 3 bases, leaving 5 bases not matched to a gene. CDR1 is SGHTA and CDR2 is FQGNSA in the germline V gene.

The chain is built from TRBV2 and TRBJ2-5; D possibly corresponds to TRBD1 (6 bases). The length of the CDR3 is 13 residues. V lost 9 bases to trimming and J lost 3 bases, with 14 bases between them. Looked up from germline, CDR1 is SNHLY and CDR2 is FYNNEI. The CDR3 DNA follows: TGTGCCAGGGCCGACAGGACGAAAGAGACCCAGTACTTC. This sequence encodes CARADRTKETQYF.

The chain has TRBV3-1 (or the pseudogene TRBV3-2) and TRBJ2-1, with D unclear. Trimming left V 4 bases short and J 5 bases short, with 6 bases between. This CDR3 comprises 12 residues. Germline loops: CDR1 LGHDT, CDR2 YNNKEL (reference sequence). DNA for the CDR3: TGTGCCAGCAGCCGCGCTAACAATGAGCAGTTCTTC. Its protein product is CASSRANNEQFF.

The chain employs TRBV28 and TRBJ2-7; D remains ambiguous. The CDR3 spans 12 residues. V lost 6 bases, J lost 0 bases, and 6 bases lay in between. Germline-derived CDR1 and CDR2 are MDHEN and SYDVKM. The CDR3 protein is CASSSSSYEQYF. CDR3 in DNA: TGTGCCAGCAGCTCAAGCTCCTACGAGCAGTACTTC. Full variable domain (missing parts from reference TRBV28 and TRBJ2-7): DVKVTQSSRYLVKRTGEKVFLECVQDMDHENMFWYRQDPGLGLRLIYFSYDVKMKEKGDIPEGYSVSREKKERFSLILESASTNQTSMYLCASSSSSYEQYFGPGTRLTVT.

This clone is a singleton in its sample. The chain joins TRBV2 to TRBJ1-6; D is undetermined. Trimming removed 6 bases at V and 14 bases at J, with 8 bases between. CDR3 length: 10 residues. Germline V gene sequence: CDR1 SNHLY, CDR2 FYNNEI. This CDR3 is CASRTFTLHF. Written as DNA, the CDR3 is TGTGCCAGCAGGACGTTCACCCTCCACTTT.

CDR3 nucleotides: TGTGCCAGCATCCCAGGGGGGAGCGATACCTACGAGCAGTACTTC. Its protein product is CASIPGGSDTYEQYF. The chain combines TRBV28 with TRBJ2-7, with D perhaps TRBD1 (7 bases). Deletions cut 7 bases from V and 2 bases from J, with 18 bases between. This CDR3 spans 15 amino acids. Germline CDR1 and CDR2: MDHEN and SYDVKM.

The table lists this clone with a count of one. The V and J genes are TRBV30 and TRBJ1-6; 7 bases agree with TRBD1. CDR1 and CDR2 from the germline V gene are GTSNPN and SVGIG (reference sequence). The CDR3 covers 15 residues. J was trimmed by 7 bases and V by 3 bases; bases with no gene match: 9. The CDR3 sequence is CAWSLTTGMNSPLHF. The CDR3 nucleotides read TGTGCCTGGAGCCTTACGACAGGGATGAATTCACCCCTCCACTTT.

This clone is a singleton in its sample. This sequence joins TRBV7-6 and TRBJ2-7; 12 nucleotides align to TRBD2. After removal of 5 bases from V and 6 bases from J, the junction contained 8 bases not matched to a gene. The CDR3 is made up of 15 amino acids. Per germline, CDR1 SGHVS and CDR2 FNYEAQ. CDR3 sequence reads: CASSLTGGLAGEQYF. For the CDR3, the DNA is TGTGCCAGCAGCCTCACAGGGGGACTAGCGGGCGAGCAGTACTTC.